One sample yielded the 11 T cell receptor beta chains listed below, sequenced in a study of shared clonotypes between healthy human individuals. Using immunoSEQ multiplex PCR, the repertoire was profiled, and TCRdb retains in-frame clones only, with some absent. Of approximately 2,000,000 clones listed, 80% to 95% are singletons. The sample taken for sequencing was naive CD4+ T cells from PBMCs. Sample subset: CD45RA+ positively selected. The receptors were sampled from a man between 18 and 29 years old in good health. Some clones in this sample may be carry-over from other donors' samples.

This clone was seen only once. This rearrangement joins TRBV11-3 to TRBJ1-1, with D uncertain. CDR3 length: 13 amino acids. The V gene's germline CDR1 is SGHNT and CDR2 YENEEA. The V end was cut by 5 bases, the J end by 1 base, with 8 bases between. DNA of the CDR3: TGTGCCAGCAGCGCTGAGACGAACACTGAAGCTTTCTTT. Its translation is CASSAETNTEAFF.

The chain uses TRBV7-2 and TRBJ1-5; no reliable D call. V dropped 5 bases and J dropped 2 bases, with 10 bases sitting between them. Per the germline V gene, CDR1 is SGHTA and CDR2 is FQGNSA. The CDR3 runs 14 residues. The CDR3 region has the DNA TGTGCCAGCAGCCCCAAGGCGGGCAATCAGCCCCAGCATTTT. It is translated as CASSPKAGNQPQHF.

This rearrangement joins TRBV7-2 to TRBJ2-3; D is tentatively TRBD1 or TRBD2 (5 bases each). Trimming took off 3 bases at V and 3 bases at J, with 10 bases between the two ends. The CDR3 length is 14 residues. CDR1 and CDR2 (germline): SGHTA, FQGNSA. CDR3 region: CASSFGTDTDTQYF. CDR3 coding DNA: TGTGCCAGCAGCTTTGGGACGGATACAGATACGCAGTATTTT.

The chain is built from TRBV28 and TRBJ1-5; possibly TRBD1 for D (5 bases). V lost 5 bases and J 3 bases, leaving 14 bases between the germline ends. This CDR3 is built from 15 residues. Germline loops: CDR1 MDHEN, CDR2 SYDVKM. CDR3 sequence (DNA): TGTGCCAGCAGTCCAGCGGGGGGACCCAATCAGCCCCAGCATTTT. This codes for CASSPAGGPNQPQHF.

This chain connects TRBV6-6 to TRBJ1-2; D uncertain. Germline V CDR1 and CDR2: MNHNY, SVGAGI (reference sequence). The CDR3 has 12 amino acids. Trimming cost V 10 bases and J 8 bases, with 17 bases left between them. CDR3 residues: CATDGQVGGYTF. In nucleotides, the CDR3 is TGTGCCACCGACGGGCAGGTTGGCGGCTACACCTTC.

This chain joins TRBV29-1 and TRBJ2-7; D not certain. There are 15 residues in the CDR3. V was pared by 0 bases and J by 3 bases, with 15 bases between. Germline V gene sequence: CDR1 SQVTM, CDR2 ANQGSEA. The CDR3 sequence is CSVEDNSRHSYEQYF. The CDR3 bases are TGCAGCGTTGAAGATAATTCCAGGCATAGCTACGAGCAGTACTTC.

This sequence joins TRBV2 and TRBJ2-2, with D perhaps matching TRBD2 (6 bases). There are 14 residues in the CDR3. CDR1 and CDR2 (germline): SNHLY, FYNNEI. V was cut by 6 bases and J by 1 base, with 9 bases left in between. DNA of the CDR3: TGTGCCAGCAGGGAGGGTCAGAACACCGGGGAGCTGTTTTTT. It specifies CASREGQNTGELFF.

The rearrangement uses TRBV14 and TRBJ2-1; 8 bases align to TRBD2. J was trimmed by 2 bases and V by 2 bases; bases with no gene match: 5. Germline values: CDR1 SGHDN, CDR2 FVKESK. The CDR3 is 16 residues long. Here the CDR3 DNA reads TGTGCCAGCAGCCAACTCGGGAGGGCCACCTACAATGAGCAGTTCTTC. Translation: CASSQLGRATYNEQFF.

The chain recombines TRBV5-4 with TRBJ2-3; 10 positions agree with TRBD2. The CDR3 has 16 amino acids. V shed 0 bases and J 0 bases; nucleotides not matched to a gene: 1. Germline CDR1 and CDR2: SGHNT and YYREEE (reference sequence). This CDR3 is CASSLEGLASTDTQYF. The CDR3 DNA reads TGTGCCAGCAGCTTGGAGGGACTAGCGAGCACAGATACGCAGTATTTT.

The V gene is TRBV9, the J gene TRBJ1-5, with a weak D call TRBD1 (5 bases). V lost 0 bases and J 6 bases, leaving 16 bases between the germline ends. CDR3 length equals 16 residues. The germline V gene has CDR1 SGDLS and CDR2 YYNGEE. This chain's CDR3 is CASSVDGGTMGQPQHF. The DNA of the CDR3 is TGTGCCAGCAGCGTAGATGGGGGGACGATGGGTCAGCCCCAGCATTTT.

This clone was counted once. The chain links TRBV5-4 to TRBJ1-3; D unresolved. Germline V gene sequence: CDR1 SGHNT, CDR2 YYREEE (reference sequence). V dropped 3 bases and J dropped 1 base, with 8 bases sitting between them. This CDR3 has 14 amino acids. As DNA, the CDR3 is TGTGCCAGCAGCTCGGGGATGTCTGGAAACACCATATATTTT. Translation: CASSSGMSGNTIYF.